This TCR beta chain came from a study of blood T cell repertoires in COVID-19. Trimming took 4 bases from V and 4 from J, leaving 10 bases between them. CDR1 and CDR2 (germline): LGHDT, YNNKEL (reference sequence). The CDR3 is 13 residues long. The method was immunoSEQ multiplex PCR; TCRdb's version includes in-frame clones alone and lacks a portion of them. The sample has roughly 380,000 clones, roughly 86% seen once. The origin of this receptor is a human donor with acute or convalescent COVID-19. The donor label of this sample is uncertain. This rearrangement joins TRBV3-1 (or the pseudogene TRBV3-2) to TRBJ1-1, with D unclear. The sample comprised peripheral blood. The CDR3: CASSPREATEAFF. The CDR3 region has the DNA TGTGCCAGCAGCCCCAGAGAGGCCACTGAAGCTTTCTTT.